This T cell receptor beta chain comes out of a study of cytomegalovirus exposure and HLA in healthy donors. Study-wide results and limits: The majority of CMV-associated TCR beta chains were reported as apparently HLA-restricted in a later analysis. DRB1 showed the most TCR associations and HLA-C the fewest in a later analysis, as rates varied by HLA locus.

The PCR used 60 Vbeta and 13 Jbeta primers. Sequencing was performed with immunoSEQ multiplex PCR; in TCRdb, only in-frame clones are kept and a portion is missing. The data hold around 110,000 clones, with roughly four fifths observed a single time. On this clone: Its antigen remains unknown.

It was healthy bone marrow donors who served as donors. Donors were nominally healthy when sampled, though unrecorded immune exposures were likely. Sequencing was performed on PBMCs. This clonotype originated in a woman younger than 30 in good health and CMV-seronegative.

CDR3 in DNA: TGTGCCAGCGAAAGGGGATGGGATAATTCACCCCTCCACTTT. Encoded protein: CASERGWDNSPLHF. V gene TRBV5-5 combines with J gene TRBJ1-6, with D perhaps TRBD1 (5 bases). The V and J ends lost 7 bases and 5 bases respectively, with 13 bases between them. CDR1 is SGHKS, CDR2 YYEKEE, per germline (reference sequence). The CDR3 is 14 amino acids.